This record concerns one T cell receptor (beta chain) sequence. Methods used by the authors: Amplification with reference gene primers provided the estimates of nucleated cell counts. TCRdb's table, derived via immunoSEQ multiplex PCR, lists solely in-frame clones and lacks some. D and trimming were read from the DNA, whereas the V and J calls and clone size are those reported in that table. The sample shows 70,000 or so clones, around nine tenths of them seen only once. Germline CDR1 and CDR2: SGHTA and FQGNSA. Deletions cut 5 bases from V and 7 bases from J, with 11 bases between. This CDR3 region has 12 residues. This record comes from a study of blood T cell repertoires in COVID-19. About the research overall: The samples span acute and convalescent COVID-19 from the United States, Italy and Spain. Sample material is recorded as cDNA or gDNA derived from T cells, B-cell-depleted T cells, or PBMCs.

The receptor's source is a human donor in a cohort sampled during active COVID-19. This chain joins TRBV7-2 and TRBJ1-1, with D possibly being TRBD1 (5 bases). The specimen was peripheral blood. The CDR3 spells CASSTPGLEAFF. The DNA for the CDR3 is TGTGCCAGCAGCACACCGGGACTTGAAGCTTTCTTT. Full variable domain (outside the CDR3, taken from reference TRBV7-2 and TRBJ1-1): GAGVSQSPSNKVTEKGKDVELRCDPISGHTALYWYRQSLGQGLEFLIYFQGNSAPDKSGLPSDRFSAERTGGSVSTLTIQRTQQEDSAVYLCASSTPGLEAFFGQGTRLTVV.